This TCR beta chain was sequenced during a study of cytomegalovirus exposure and HLA in healthy donors (dated by TCRdb to 2016 to 2017). Background on the whole study: In an earlier analysis of about 560 of the donors, about 270 Gb of sequence data and 120 million or so unique TCR beta sequences from 180 million or so T cells were reported. A later analysis re-examined previously published TCR beta repertoires from more than 650 donors and added high-resolution HLA genotyping to investigate patterns of TCR occurrence. To predict cytomegalovirus infection status, the study brought together high-throughput TCR immunosequencing, statistical association of individual TCRs with disease status, and machine learning. In an earlier analysis of 587 of the donors, high-throughput TCR beta sequencing was used to judge whether each TCR beta V gene segment behaved as functional or pseudogenic. The number of typed donors differed by locus: roughly 629-640 for A, B, C, DRB1 and DQB1; 522 for DQA1; 606 for DPA1; and about 470 for DPB1. About 5 DR-DQ haplotypes were handled as single units for association and clustering, since linkage in the cohort was strong. Genome-wide SNP genotypes for about 65% of the 666 donors were used in a later genetic analysis, which treated that subset as a discovery cohort. An early release that covered about 640 HLA-typed donors contained 250 to 350 gigabases of sequencing data and tens of millions of unique TCR sequences. Class I and class II HLA loci were covered by the typing at four-digit resolution. Among the roughly 400 genotyped donors, approximately 81% belonged to the genetic ancestry cluster associated with self-reported Caucasian donors. Among 398 genotyped donors of the cohort, an average of roughly 230,000 unique TCR beta nucleotide sequences was sequenced per donor, of which 15% to 20% were non-productive. The study was designed to test whether signatures of past pathogen exposure could be identified by cataloging public T cell receptors. Donor age, sex, ethnicity and CMV serostatus were collected together with the repertoire data. The later analysis used no new phenotypic data to find candidate immune exposures, relying instead on TCR beta sequences and their occurrence across donors. Using immunosequencing, the study profiled T cell repertoires from roughly 650 subjects and related those repertoires to cytomegalovirus serostatus. All discovery cohort repertoires had been generated on a single sequencing platform. A separate validation cohort of roughly 110 different subjects was used in addition to the approximately 610-subject first cohort.

CDR1 and CDR2, looked up from the germline V gene, are SQVTM and ANQGSEA. Here V drops 6 bases and J drops 2 bases, and the junction holds 9 bases not matched to any gene. The CDR3 measures 14 amino acids from cysteine to phenylalanine. Here the CDR3 DNA is all that survives: 42 bases in frame from base 1. Study-level results and caveats: Because HLA typing was missing for some donors at each locus, association tests included only the typed subset. The cohort was sequenced for TCR beta chains only, and without alpha or paired-chain data the features that could be detected were limited. The study gave a list of about 160 TCR beta chains associated with cytomegalovirus. The classifier was reported to diagnose cytomegalovirus status with high specificity and sensitivity in both the original cohort and the validation cohort. A further reported finding was that TCR beta sequences accurately predicted the HLA-A and HLA-B alleles for most subjects in the first cohort. In a later analysis, HLA-associated TCR beta chains were found to be more clonally expanded and to have lower generation probabilities than equally common non-associated chains. It was suggested by the authors that the approach could potentially be generalized to other disease states and immunological phenotypes. According to a later analysis, most CMV-associated TCR beta chains appeared to be HLA-restricted, and the HLA associations seemed to be driven largely by CMV exposure. A later analysis reported that several top co-occurrence clusters appeared linked to parvovirus B19, influenza, CMV and Epstein-Barr virus. Some IMGT-functional V segments, including TRBV6-2 and TRBV6-3, could not be told apart with the 87-base-pair reads, so those segments were excluded. A later genetic analysis associated a missense DCLRE1C variant with V-gene and J-gene trimming of TCR beta chains, and an independent cohort replicated the association. A cluster of highly shared sequence variants was judged likely to be a technical artifact of the sequencing pipeline. According to a later analysis, TCR association rates differed among HLA loci, with DRB1 alleles showing the most associated TCRs and HLA-C alleles showing the fewest. Linkage disequilibrium might explain the correlated functional status among segregating V segments, but an unknown experimental factor could not be excluded. Strong co-occurrence of HLA alleles, especially DR and DQ, made assigning TCR associations to individual alleles difficult. Because counts were too low, roughly 16 rarely observed V segments, including chromosome 9 orphons, were excluded from the earlier analysis of under 650 of the donors. Compared with the approximately 710-donor mean, donors in an Asian-associated ancestry cluster had fewer N-insertions in productive TCRs, according to a later genetic analysis. In vitro tests confirmed that a few of the cytomegalovirus-associated TCR beta chains recognize cytomegalovirus antigens. CMV serostatus was the only immune exposure information available for the cohort. Broadly in line with IMGT annotations, most TCR beta V segments showed up in productive rearrangements about 87% or about 30% of the time in an earlier analysis of several hundred of the donors. Roughly uniform sequencing depth across donors was assumed in presence/absence analyses, although this assumption may not hold. Across donors, most TCR sequences were observed very rarely, whereas some public TCRs were present in many individuals. Specific HLA alleles were associated with over 15,000 TCR beta sequences at a false discovery rate of 0.05 in a later analysis.

This clone is a singleton in its sample. Its antigen has not been determined. No base quality information exists; no much larger clone differs at one position. The cohort was made up of roughly 670 healthy bone marrow donors. Cohort members were all nominally healthy when sampled, although unrecorded immune exposures were likely present. The donor tested CMV seronegative and was one of the 352 seronegative cohort members. Each donor provided a peripheral blood sample, and peripheral blood mononuclear cells were used for TCR beta sequencing. Genomic DNA extraction from the blood cell samples was performed with the Qiagen DNeasy Blood Extraction Kit. Libraries were made using the immunoSEQ multiplex PCR assay. The multiplex PCR relied on a mix of 60 forward primers for TCR Vbeta segments and 13 reverse primers for TCR Jbeta segments. Amplification of the CDR3 region of rearranged TCR beta genes was performed with a multiplex PCR assay on genomic DNA. Amplified TCR beta libraries were sequenced as 87-base-pair reads on the Illumina HiSeq System. The source study handled its data this way. Across the 670 or so repertoires, a later analysis counted tens of millions of unique TCR beta chains, around 10 million of which were shared by at least two donors. A nearest-neighbor algorithm error-corrected the raw reads and collapsed the reads into unique sequences, merging closely related sequences to remove PCR and sequencing errors. V, D and J gene segments were assigned by aligning CDR3 sequences to IMGT reference sequences. For a sequence to be retained, a match of at least six nucleotides to both a V gene segment and a J gene segment was required. Rearrangements were called productive when the CDR3 lacked stop codons and stayed in frame with V and J; all others were non-productive. Following IMGT convention, CDR3 was defined as the stretch from the second conserved V-encoded cysteine to the conserved J-encoded phenylalanine. The earlier analysis of a few hundred of the donors excluded sequences that lacked an unambiguous match to a single V gene segment. In an earlier analysis of more than 500 of the donors, a V segment was called functional when productive rearrangements were above 56.7%, and segregating when the standard deviation between donors exceeded 5%. To diagnose cytomegalovirus status from the catalog of TCR beta chain sequences, a statistical classification framework was built. A later analysis assigned V and J genes by comparing TCR nucleotide sequences with IMGT/GENE-DB human TR gene sequences. A later analysis assigned CDR3 sequences and most-parsimonious VDJ recombination scenarios with the TCRdist pipeline. A later analysis defined each TCR beta chain by its CDR3 amino acid sequence plus V-gene family, and excluded reads lacking a unique V-gene family. As a way to deal with suspected cross-contamination and a sequencing artifact, a later analysis dropped hundreds of nucleotide sequences that were highly shared and had low generation probability. A later analysis calculated a clonal expansion index for each public chain from normalized within-repertoire ranks of inferred template counts. In a later analysis, generation probabilities were computed with a VDJ recombination model fitted to out-of-frame rearrangements, and the resulting probabilities were checked against IGoR. In a later analysis, TCR-TCR, TCR-HLA and TCR-CMV co-occurrence was scored with hypergeometric tests, and a repertoire-size bias correction was applied to TCR pairs. In a later analysis, false discovery rates were estimated by permuting HLA or CMV assignments 20 times. A later analysis grouped co-occurring TCRs with DBSCAN, adding TCRdist sequence similarity when clustering within HLA-allele-positive subsets. For co-occurrence clustering, repertoires with fewer than 30,000 or more than 120,000 public chains were excluded, along with roughly 5 repertoires with anomalous nucleotide sharing. TCRdb stores this immuneACCESS table with in-frame sequences only. Part of the clones is absent; in the studies checked, under half of the shortfall reflects unresolved V genes, and no reason is known for the rest. From that table come the V and J calls and clone size; the DNA was used to work out D and trimming. In this sample the table shows under 150,000 clones, over 80% of which occur a single time. Jointly, the top ten make up roughly 1.2% of the sample.

The sequenced sample consisted of PBMCs. The rearrangement joined TRBV29-1 to TRBJ1-1; 7 middle bases align to TRBD1. The clonotype was recovered from a boy between 10 and 17 years old in good health and CMV-seronegative. CDR3 sequence: CSVSTGARNTEAFF. The nucleotide sequence is given as TGCAGCGTGAGCACAGGGGCAAGAAACACTGAAGCTTTCTTT.